The source of this TCR beta chain is a study of cytomegalovirus exposure and HLA in healthy donors. Study-wide background: It was reported in a later analysis that the same platform had been used for the 120 validation repertoires as for the approximately 730 first-cohort repertoires. Study outcomes and limitations: That first-cohort TCR clusters tended to co-occur in the roughly 110 validation repertoires was found in a later analysis. A classifier reportedly called cytomegalovirus status with high sensitivity and specificity. Whilst most TCR sequences proved rare, a subset of public TCRs occurred across many donors.

This clone was seen only once. Its target is not known. Measured with immunoSEQ multiplex PCR; TCRdb has only the in-frame clones, and not every one. This table holds approximately 150,000 clones, around 82% found once. With 1 base clipped from V and 5 bases from J, the junction kept 10 bases outside the gene matches. The germline V gene encodes CDR1 MDHEN and CDR2 SYDVKM. This CDR3 has 17 amino acids. The sample was PBMCs. The J gene is TRBJ2-4, the V gene TRBV28, with 8 bases lining up with TRBD1. This receptor was taken from a man aged 30 to 39 in good health and CMV-seropositive. CDR3 residues: CASSLSPWTGFENIQYF. CDR3 nucleotides: TGTGCCAGCAGTTTATCCCCGTGGACAGGGTTCGAAAACATTCAGTACTTC.